This T cell receptor beta chain is drawn from a study of CD8+CD57+ T cells in acquired aplastic anemia. This clonotype was detected only a few times. Its cognate antigen is unknown. Study-level results: CD8+ Simpson's diversity in patients was not significantly different from that in controls.

Only patients with CD8+CD57+ cell expansion on flow cytometry were chosen for sequencing. The length of the CDR3 is 13 residues. The germline CDR1 and CDR2 sequences are LNHNV and YYDKDF (reference sequence). Trimming at V came to 6 bases and at J to 6 bases, leaving 5 bases not matched to a gene. The use of genomic DNA as template underpinned the TCR beta VDJ and CDR3 profiling. TCRdb used MiXCR to reprocess the reads, holding one entry per CDR3 protein. This table holds 200,000 to 300,000 distinct CDR3 sequences, around 46% found once. This TCR was sampled from a human donor with aplastic anemia. Source material: sorted CD4+, CD8+, or CD8+CD57+ T cells (not recorded which) from PBMCs. V and J are TRBV15 and TRBJ1-1, with TRBD1 matching 9 bases. The CDR3 protein is CATRGTGWSEAFF. The CDR3 nucleotides read TGTGCCACCAGAGGGACAGGGTGGTCTGAAGCTTTCTTT.